What follows are 25 T cell receptor beta chains derived from one specimen sequenced in a study of Ad26.COV2.S vaccination and SARS-CoV-2 variants. Stated treatment: roughly 18 received Ad26.COV2.S at low or high dose, single or two shots; 5 received placebo; per-sample allocation not given. Repertoires come from day 63 after the first vaccine or placebo injection. Using immunoSEQ multiplex PCR, the repertoire was profiled, and TCRdb retains in-frame clones only, with some absent. The data contain 300,000 to 400,000 clones, 85% to 90% of them singletons. This material consisted of peripheral blood, taken in a trial of Ad26.COV2.S vaccine versus placebo. These receptors were obtained from a person aged 18-65 years who received the Ad26.COV2.S COVID-19 vaccine or a placebo.

The J gene is TRBJ2-1, the V gene TRBV9; 8 bases are shared with TRBD2. The ends lost 2 bases at V and 6 bases at J; junction bases unmatched: 16. The CDR3 is 18 amino acids. The V gene's germline CDR1 is SGDLS and CDR2 YYNGEE. The CDR3: CASSVSGRPGGPGNEQFF. For the CDR3, the DNA is TGTGCCAGCAGCGTCTCAGGTCGTCCGGGGGGGCCGGGCAATGAGCAGTTCTTC.

The chain uses TRBV27 and TRBJ1-2, with D perhaps matching TRBD1 (5 bases). Germline V gene lookup returns CDR1 MNHEY and CDR2 SMNVEV (reference sequence). The CDR3 consists of 14 residues. V shed 8 bases and J shed 8 bases, with 21 bases lying between them. DNA of the CDR3: TGTGCCAGCTCCCTTTATAGGGGACGTGGAGGCTACACCTTC. Encoded protein: CASSLYRGRGGYTF.

The V and J genes are TRBV7-8 and TRBJ1-1; perhaps TRBD1 as D (5 bases). The CDR3 is made up of 14 amino acids. In germline, CDR1 is SGHVS, CDR2 FQNEAQ. The germline V and J ends were trimmed by 3 bases and 5 bases, with 13 bases remaining between them. The CDR3 spells CASSFKGSGTEAFF. As DNA, the CDR3 is TGTGCCAGCAGCTTTAAGGGGTCGGGGACTGAAGCTTTCTTT.

V and J are TRBV4-1 and TRBJ1-4; D not resolved. The CDR3 covers 14 residues. V was pared by 3 bases and J by 5 bases, with 10 bases between. Per the germline V gene, CDR1 is MGHRA and CDR2 is YSYEKL. CDR3 nucleotide sequence: TGCGCCAGCAGCCATTTTCCCCCGAATGAAAAACTGTTTTTT. It encodes CASSHFPPNEKLFF.

This clone was detected a few times. V is TRBV11-2 and J is TRBJ1-1; D is uncertain. CDR1 is SGHAT, CDR2 FQNNGV, per germline. The CDR3 is 12 residues long. V dropped 4 bases and J dropped 10 bases, with 13 bases sitting between them. The CDR3 reads CASSSGPGRAFF. CDR3 coding DNA: TGTGCCAGCAGCTCCGGACCGGGGAGAGCTTTCTTT.

CDR3 in DNA: TGCGCCAGCAGCCAAGATTTGGCAGACCCTCTCTATGGCTACACCTTC. Translated, it gives CASSQDLADPLYGYTF. V gene TRBV4-3 combines with J gene TRBJ1-2, with unresolved D. V was cut by 0 bases and J by 4 bases, with 15 bases left in between. Germline CDR1 and CDR2: LGHNA and YSLEER. CDR3 size: 16 residues.

This rearrangement joins TRBV18 to TRBJ1-2; D not certain. Trimming removed 3 bases from V and 2 bases from J, with 10 bases in between. Germline CDR1 is KGHSH and CDR2 is LQKENI. This CDR3 has 14 residues. CDR3 nucleotides: TGTGCCAGCTCACCCACCCCGGCCAACTATGGCTACACCTTC. It is translated as CASSPTPANYGYTF.

The V gene is TRBV18, the J gene TRBJ1-2; 7 bases line up with TRBD1. This CDR3 region has 15 residues. V lost 3 bases to trimming and J lost 2 bases; unmatched junction nucleotides: 6. From germline, CDR1 is KGHSH and CDR2 LQKENI. CDR3 DNA sequence: TGTGCCAGCTCACCCCAGGGGGACACAAACTATGGCTACACCTTC. Encoded protein: CASSPQGDTNYGYTF.

This clone was observed a handful of times. V is TRBV7-2 and J is TRBJ1-6; D is uncertain. This CDR3 is 13 amino acids long. Germline V gene sequence: CDR1 SGHTA, CDR2 FQGNSA. Deletions cut 1 base from V and 7 bases from J, with 5 bases between. Here the CDR3 DNA reads TGTGCCAGCAGCTTAGGGCCCAATTCACCCCTCCACTTT. Translated: CASSLGPNSPLHF.

The rearrangement joins TRBV9 to TRBJ2-3; 10 nucleotides agree with TRBD2. Germline V gene data show CDR1 as SGDLS and CDR2 as YYNGEE. The CDR3 runs 16 residues. The J segment lost 2 bases and the V segment lost 4 bases, leaving 7 bases of the junction unmatched. The CDR3 DNA reads TGTGCCAGCAGCCTTCGGACTAGCGGAACCACAGATACGCAGTATTTT. It translates to CASSLRTSGTTDTQYF. The whole variable domain, filled in from reference TRBV9 and TRBJ2-3, reads DSGVTQTPKHLITATGQRVTLRCSPRSGDLSVYWYQQSLDQGLQFLIQYYNGEERAKGNILERFSAQQFPDLHSELNLSSLELGDSALYFCASSLRTSGTTDTQYFGPGTRLTVL.

The V gene is TRBV19, the J gene TRBJ2-1, with D possibly being TRBD2 (5 bases). Germline CDR1 and CDR2: LNHDA and SQIVND (reference sequence). This CDR3 spans 15 amino acids. The V end was cut by 9 bases, the J end by 0 bases, with 15 bases between. The chain's CDR3 is CASLRSGSSYNEQFF. The CDR3 nucleotides are TGTGCCAGCTTGAGGTCGGGGAGCTCCTACAATGAGCAGTTCTTC.

The rearrangement links TRBV3-1 (or the pseudogene TRBV3-2) to TRBJ2-2; tentative D call: TRBD1 (5 bases). CDR1 is LGHDT, CDR2 YNNKEL, per germline (reference sequence). Trimming took off 4 bases at V and 0 bases at J, with 15 bases between the two ends. The CDR3 sequence is 17 residues long. Here the CDR3 DNA reads TGTGCCAGCAGCCTCACTCGGACAATAACGAACACCGGGGAGCTGTTTTTT. Amino acid sequence: CASSLTRTITNTGELFF.

The rearrangement joins TRBV6-6 to TRBJ1-2; 7 positions match TRBD1. The CDR3 runs 14 residues. The germline V gene has CDR1 MNHNY and CDR2 SVGAGI (reference sequence). J gave up 2 bases and V 6 bases, and 6 bases lay outside the gene matches. CDR3 loop: CASSPSGGNYGYTF. The CDR3 DNA is TGTGCCAGCAGCCCATCAGGGGGAAACTATGGCTACACCTTC.

This clone was seen a single time. The rearrangement joins TRBV5-5 to TRBJ2-7, with TRBD1 identical over 9 bases. The V gene end was trimmed by 2 bases and the J gene end by 5 bases; junction bases not matched to a gene: 2. The length of the CDR3 is 13 residues. Germline values: CDR1 SGHKS, CDR2 YYEKEE (reference sequence). The CDR3 protein is CASSFRDRDEQYF. CDR3 coding DNA: TGTGCCAGCAGCTTCCGGGACAGGGACGAGCAGTACTTC.

A few counts support this clone. The chain couples TRBV5-1 to TRBJ1-6, with D tentatively TRBD1 (6 bases). Trimming cost V 0 bases and J 6 bases, with 16 bases left between them. Germline V gene lookup returns CDR1 SGHRS and CDR2 YFSETQ. CDR3 size: 17 residues. CDR3 sequence reads: CASSLANPGVSNSPLHF. The CDR3, as DNA: TGCGCCAGCAGCTTGGCAAACCCAGGGGTGTCTAATTCACCCCTCCACTTT.

The chain uses TRBV5-1 and TRBJ2-2, with D unclear. The germline CDR1 and CDR2 sequences are SGHRS and YFSETQ. Trimming cost V 6 bases and J 4 bases, with 13 bases left between them. The CDR3 loop spans 14 amino acids. CDR3 sequence reads: CASIPAPPTGELFF. The CDR3 DNA sequence: TGCGCCAGCATCCCCGCGCCCCCCACCGGGGAGCTGTTTTTT.

The chain combines TRBV7-8 with TRBJ2-2; no firm D call. Germline V gene lookup returns CDR1 SGHVS and CDR2 FQNEAQ. This CDR3 comprises 15 residues. The V and J ends lost 2 bases and 4 bases respectively, with 11 bases between them. CDR3 nucleotides: TGTGCCAGCAGCTTATCTCTAGGCGGCACCGGGGAGCTGTTTTTT. Translated, it gives CASSLSLGGTGELFF.

This chain joins TRBV7-2 and TRBJ1-5, with a weak D call TRBD1 (6 bases). The germline gives CDR1 SGHTA, CDR2 FQGNSA. The CDR3 has 15 residues. Trimming pared 2 bases from V and 6 bases from J, leaving 14 bases between. CDR3 protein: CASSLSASGVQPQHF. CDR3 nucleotide sequence: TGTGCCAGCAGCTTATCGGCTTCAGGGGTTCAGCCCCAGCATTTT. The variable domain in full, with the rest retrieved from reference TRBV7-2 and TRBJ1-5, is GAGVSQSPSNKVTEKGKDVELRCDPISGHTALYWYRQSLGQGLEFLIYFQGNSAPDKSGLPSDRFSAERTGGSVSTLTIQRTQQEDSAVYLCASSLSASGVQPQHFGDGTRLSIL.

The chain is built from TRBV5-1 and TRBJ2-3; no clear D. Germline assignment: CDR1 SGHRS and CDR2 YFSETQ. This CDR3 has 13 amino acids. V dropped 4 bases and J dropped 6 bases, with 12 bases sitting between them. This CDR3 is CASSDKGWDTQYF. The CDR3 DNA sequence: TGCGCCAGCAGCGATAAGGGTTGGGATACGCAGTATTTT.

The chain employs TRBV28 and TRBJ1-1; no reliable D call. The length of the CDR3 is 15 residues. The germline V gene encodes CDR1 MDHEN and CDR2 SYDVKM. V was clipped by 6 bases and J by 1 base, with 15 bases between them. The CDR3 DNA reads TGTGCCAGCAGACGGGTAGATACCTCGAACACTGAAGCTTTCTTT. The encoded protein is CASRRVDTSNTEAFF.

The chain recombines TRBV10-1 with TRBJ1-1, with TRBD1 matching over 7 bases. The CDR3 totals 14 residues. The germline CDR1 and CDR2 sequences are WNHNN and SYGVQD (reference sequence). V lost 4 bases to trimming and J lost 4 bases; unmatched junction nucleotides: 6. The DNA for the CDR3 is TGCGCCAGCAGTGGACAGGGTGGGAGCACTGAAGCTTTCTTT. It specifies CASSGQGGSTEAFF.

This chain links TRBV6-2 or TRBV6-3 with TRBJ1-2; D gene uncertain. V was trimmed by 4 bases and J by 0 bases, leaving 3 bases between them. The CDR3 spans 12 residues. Germline CDR1 reads MNHEY; CDR2 reads SVGEGT. This CDR3 is CASSFPNYGYTF. The CDR3 coding sequence is TGTGCCAGCAGTTTTCCTAACTATGGCTACACCTTC.

J is TRBJ2-3 and V is TRBV5-1; 11 bases fit TRBD2. The ends lost 6 bases at V and 2 bases at J; junction bases unmatched: 8. The CDR3 is 16 amino acids. Germline values: CDR1 SGHRS, CDR2 YFSETQ. The CDR3 region has the DNA TGCGCCAGCACCCCCAGACTAGCGGGGATCACAGATACGCAGTATTTT. Translated: CASTPRLAGITDTQYF.

This clone was seen a few times. The J gene is TRBJ1-5, the V gene TRBV25-1; D unclear. In germline, CDR1 is MGHDK, CDR2 SYGVNS. V was pared by 7 bases and J by 6 bases, with 10 bases between. The CDR3 covers 12 residues. CDR3 sequence reads: CASTWGGQPQHF. The CDR3 coding sequence is TGTGCCAGCACGTGGGGTGGTCAGCCCCAGCATTTT.

The chain employs TRBV4-2 and TRBJ1-1, with D tentatively TRBD1 (5 bases). CDR3 length: 16 amino acids. With 0 bases removed from V and 7 bases from J, the gap between germline ends came to 18 bases. Looked up from germline, CDR1 is LGHNA and CDR2 is YNFKEQ. This CDR3 reads CASSQDWGRAKGEAFF. The CDR3 DNA is TGTGCCAGCAGCCAAGATTGGGGGAGGGCGAAGGGTGAAGCTTTCTTT.